The next 18 T cell receptor beta chains were all read from a single sample in a study of T-cell reconstitution after alpha-beta-depleted transplantation in children. Unique molecular identifiers were incorporated into the prepared TCRbeta library. Using its own MiXCR run on the PCR reads, TCRdb lists one record per CDR3 protein. The sample carries approximately 980,000 distinct CDR3 sequences, around 30% recorded once. Specimen: PBMCs, mostly from graft donor cells, collected 360 days after TCRalphabeta/CD19-depleted stem cell transplant. These TCRs come from a boy under three years old who had a stem cell transplant for SCID, so the T cells may come from the graft donor.

This clonotype was detected a few times. The chain has TRBV7-9 and TRBJ2-7; D might be TRBD1 (6 bases). The germline V gene encodes CDR1 SEHNR and CDR2 FQNEAQ (reference sequence). The CDR3 consists of 14 residues. Trimming took 1 base from V and 13 from J, leaving 20 bases between them. The CDR3 protein is CASSLGSVQGPSYF. DNA for the CDR3: TGTGCCAGCAGCTTAGGGTCGGTCCAGGGGCCTTCCTACTTC.

This CDR3 reads CASSYSTSSSYNEQFF. In DNA, the CDR3 is TGTGCCAGCAGTTACTCGACCAGTAGCTCCTACAATGAGCAGTTCTTC. This rearrangement joins TRBV6-5 to TRBJ2-1, with unresolved D. Germline CDR1 MNHEY, CDR2 SVGAGI. This CDR3 is 16 amino acids long. The V and J ends lost 0 bases and 0 bases respectively, with 9 bases between them.

Of note for this clonotype: The junction departs from germline at one end; a sequencing error may be responsible. The chain combines TRBV15 with TRBJ2-7; 11 positions agree with TRBD1. The CDR3 totals 15 residues. CDR1 is LNHNV, CDR2 YYDKDF, per germline (reference sequence). DNA of the CDR3: TGCGCCACCAGCCCTCGGACAGGGGGCCCCTACGAGCAGTACTTC. This encodes CATSPRTGGPYEQYF. Using reference TRBV15 and TRBJ2-7 for the parts outside the CDR3, the full variable domain is DAMVIQNPRYQVTQFGKPVTLSCSQTLNHNVMYWYQQKSSQAPKLLFHYYDKDFNNEADTPDNFQSRRPNTSFCFLDIRSPGLGDTAMYLCATSPRTGGPYEQYFGPGTRLTVT.

The chain links TRBV7-9 to TRBJ2-7, with D maybe TRBD2 (6 bases). The CDR3 is 17 amino acids. The germline V gene encodes CDR1 SEHNR and CDR2 FQNEAQ (reference sequence). V was cut by 6 bases and J by 9 bases, with 30 bases left in between. CDR3 DNA sequence: TGTGCCAGCAGTTATAATAGAGTCCGGGACTCGCCTTTAGGGCAGTACTTC. It codes for CASSYNRVRDSPLGQYF.

The rearrangement uses TRBV6-5 and TRBJ2-3; the D is unclear. Per the germline V gene, CDR1 is MNHEY and CDR2 is SVGAGI. V gave up 4 bases and J gave up 9 bases, with 17 bases separating them. The CDR3 contains 14 residues. In DNA, the CDR3 is TGTGCCAGCAGTTCCGGTCTTAGCCTTGGGACGCAGTATTTT. Encoded protein: CASSSGLSLGTQYF.

The chain has TRBV5-6 and TRBJ1-2; D is unresolved. The CDR3 is 14 amino acids. Germline CDR1 and CDR2: SGHDT and YYEEEE. V was cut by 4 bases and J by 4 bases, with 14 bases left in between. As DNA, the CDR3 is TGTGCCAGCAGCGAAATGATCGAGGGCTATGGCTACACCTTC. Translation gives CASSEMIEGYGYTF.

The chain recombines TRBV12-3 or TRBV12-4 with TRBJ2-4; no clear D. V lost 4 bases to trimming and J lost 10 bases, with 11 bases between them. The CDR3 covers 12 residues. This chain's CDR3 is CASSSGSLIQYF. The CDR3 DNA follows: TGTGCCAGCAGTTCGGGCTCTTTAATTCAGTACTTC.

The rearrangement joins TRBV11-2 to TRBJ1-5, with 7 bases fitting TRBD1. Germline V CDR1 and CDR2: SGHAT, FQNNGV. This CDR3 comprises 20 residues. V lost 4 bases to trimming and J lost 0 bases; unmatched junction nucleotides: 18. The DNA of the CDR3 is TGTGCCAGCAGCTCCTACCGGGACAGAAAAAACCTCTATAGCAATCAGCCCCAGCATTTT. It codes for CASSSYRDRKNLYSNQPQHF.

Only a few counts were recorded for this clonotype. The V gene is TRBV27, the J gene TRBJ2-5, with unresolved D. The CDR3 is 9 amino acids. Germline-derived CDR1 and CDR2 are MNHEY and SMNVEV (reference sequence). V was trimmed by 6 bases and J by 7 bases, leaving 3 bases between them. CDR3 residues: CASRGTQYF. Written as DNA, the CDR3 is TGTGCCAGCAGGGGGACCCAGTACTTC.

This clonotype was observed many times. V usage is TRBV7-9 and J usage is TRBJ2-1; perhaps TRBD2 as D (6 bases). The CDR3 runs to 16 residues. V lost 5 bases, J lost 5 bases, and 19 bases lay in between. Germline values: CDR1 SEHNR, CDR2 FQNEAQ (reference sequence). CDR3 nucleotides: TGTGCCAGCAGCCCCCGCCTTGGGACTGGAGACAATGAGCAGTTCTTC. It specifies CASSPRLGTGDNEQFF.

Only a few counts were recorded for this clonotype. The chain uses TRBV20-1 and TRBJ1-4; unclear D gene. Germline V gene data show CDR1 as DFQATT and CDR2 as SNEGSKA (reference sequence). Trimming cost V 3 bases and J 4 bases, with 6 bases left between them. This CDR3 region has 12 residues. CDR3 protein: CSASRFNEKLFF. CDR3 DNA: TGCAGTGCTAGCAGGTTTAATGAAAAACTGTTTTTT.

This clonotype was seen once. The genes are TRBV7-8 and TRBJ2-1, with 7 bases aligning to TRBD1. Per the germline V gene, CDR1 is SGHVS and CDR2 is FQNEAQ. The CDR3 has 16 residues. V was clipped by 5 bases and J by 0 bases; unmatched bases: 7. The CDR3 loop is CASSRPTGTSYNEQFF. The CDR3 nucleotides read TGTGCCAGCAGCCGGCCGACAGGGACCTCCTACAATGAGCAGTTCTTC. The variable domain in full, with the rest retrieved from reference TRBV7-8 and TRBJ2-1, is GAGVSQSPRYKVAKRGQDVALRCDPISGHVSLFWYQQALGQGPEFLTYFQNEAQLDKSGLPSDRFFAERPEGSVSTLKIQRTQQEDSAVYLCASSRPTGTSYNEQFFGPGTRLTVL.

This clonotype has a single count. The chain links TRBV11-2 to TRBJ2-3, with D maybe TRBD1 (5 bases). This CDR3 spans 16 amino acids. Germline V gene data show CDR1 as SGHAT and CDR2 as FQNNGV. V was clipped by 5 bases and J by 2 bases, with 17 bases between them. CDR3 in amino acids: CASSLPTALNTDTQYF. The CDR3 region has the DNA TGTGCCAGCAGCCTTCCGACAGCCCTGAACACAGATACGCAGTATTTT.

DNA of the CDR3: TGTGCCAGCACCAGAGAGGGGGCCGCCTACGAGCAGTACTTC. Translated: CASTREGAAYEQYF. The gene calls are TRBV2 and TRBJ2-7, with 7 bases identical to TRBD1. The CDR3 contains 14 residues. Germline-derived CDR1 and CDR2 are SNHLY and FYNNEI. Trimming at V came to 7 bases and at J to 2 bases, leaving 8 bases not matched to a gene.

This clonotype was counted a few times. The chain joins TRBV5-1 to TRBJ1-1, with unresolved D. Trimming removed 7 bases at V and 1 base at J, with 17 bases between. The CDR3 has 15 residues. Germline V gene sequence: CDR1 SGHRS, CDR2 YFSETQ. CDR3 nucleotides: TGCGCCAGCGGTCCCGATGGGCCCAGGAACACTGAAGCTTTCTTT. As protein: CASGPDGPRNTEAFF.

The chain uses TRBV10-2 and TRBJ1-2; D remains unclear. The length of the CDR3 is 13 residues. Germline lookup yields CDR1 WSHSY and CDR2 SAAADI. Trimming took 0 bases from V and 4 from J, leaving 6 bases between them. For the CDR3, the DNA is TGCGCCAGCAGTGAGTCAGGGATCTATGGCTACACCTTC. This gives the protein CASSESGIYGYTF.

The chain combines TRBV5-1 with TRBJ1-2, with D tentatively TRBD1 (6 bases). The germline gives CDR1 SGHRS, CDR2 YFSETQ. The CDR3 covers 16 residues. Trimming left V 5 bases short and J 2 bases short, with 19 bases between. In nucleotides, the CDR3 is TGCGCCAGCAGTTCCTCGTGGGGGCGGACGAACTATGGCTACACCTTC. Translating it yields CASSSSWGRTNYGYTF.

This clonotype was seen more than once but under ten times. The chain couples TRBV28 to TRBJ1-1, with a possible D match to TRBD1 (6 bases). V was clipped by 4 bases and J by 10 bases, with 16 bases between them. Per germline, CDR1 MDHEN and CDR2 SYDVKM. The CDR3 covers 13 residues. In nucleotides, the CDR3 is TGTGCCAGCAGTTCAACAGGGAGGTGGGGAGCTTTCTTT. It codes for CASSSTGRWGAFF.